This T cell receptor (beta chain) was obtained from a study of CD8 T cells in ankylosing spondylitis. This CDR3 is 15 amino acids long. The germline gives CDR1 KGHDR, CDR2 SFDVKD. V was cut by 9 bases and J by 2 bases, with 19 bases left in between. As to this clonotype: Its antigen is not identified.

General observations from the study: Ankylosing spondylitis blood appeared to be characterized by a TCR beta motif of 8 or 9 highly homologous variants.

TCRdb passed the 5' RACE reads through MiXCR, listing each CDR3 protein once. The data hold around 450,000 distinct CDR3 sequences, with 20% to 30% observed a single time. The TCR was taken from a male donor with ankylosing spondylitis. The sample comprised blood, either unsorted or a sorted T cell fraction (not recorded which). This chain connects TRBV24-1 to TRBJ2-7, with D maybe TRBD2 (5 bases). CDR3 in DNA: TGTGCCACCTCCGGGGAAGAACCGATACCCTACGAGCAGTACTTC. This sequence encodes CATSGEEPIPYEQYF.